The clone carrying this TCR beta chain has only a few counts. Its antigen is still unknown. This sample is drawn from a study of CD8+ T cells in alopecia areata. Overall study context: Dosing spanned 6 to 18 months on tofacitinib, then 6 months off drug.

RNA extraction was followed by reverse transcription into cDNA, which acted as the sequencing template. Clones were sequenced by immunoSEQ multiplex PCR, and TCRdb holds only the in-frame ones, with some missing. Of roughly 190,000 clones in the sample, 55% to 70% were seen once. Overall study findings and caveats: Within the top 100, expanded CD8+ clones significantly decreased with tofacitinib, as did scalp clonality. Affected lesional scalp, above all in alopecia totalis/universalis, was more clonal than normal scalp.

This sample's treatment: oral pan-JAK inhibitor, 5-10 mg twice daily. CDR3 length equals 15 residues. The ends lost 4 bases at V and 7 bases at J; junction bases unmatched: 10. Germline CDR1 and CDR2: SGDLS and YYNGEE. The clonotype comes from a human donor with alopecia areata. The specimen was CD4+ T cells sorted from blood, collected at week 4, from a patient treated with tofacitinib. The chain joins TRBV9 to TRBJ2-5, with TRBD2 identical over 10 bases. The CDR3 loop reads CASSTFSGGSGTQYF. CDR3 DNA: TGTGCCAGCAGCACATTTAGCGGGGGGTCGGGGACCCAGTACTTC.